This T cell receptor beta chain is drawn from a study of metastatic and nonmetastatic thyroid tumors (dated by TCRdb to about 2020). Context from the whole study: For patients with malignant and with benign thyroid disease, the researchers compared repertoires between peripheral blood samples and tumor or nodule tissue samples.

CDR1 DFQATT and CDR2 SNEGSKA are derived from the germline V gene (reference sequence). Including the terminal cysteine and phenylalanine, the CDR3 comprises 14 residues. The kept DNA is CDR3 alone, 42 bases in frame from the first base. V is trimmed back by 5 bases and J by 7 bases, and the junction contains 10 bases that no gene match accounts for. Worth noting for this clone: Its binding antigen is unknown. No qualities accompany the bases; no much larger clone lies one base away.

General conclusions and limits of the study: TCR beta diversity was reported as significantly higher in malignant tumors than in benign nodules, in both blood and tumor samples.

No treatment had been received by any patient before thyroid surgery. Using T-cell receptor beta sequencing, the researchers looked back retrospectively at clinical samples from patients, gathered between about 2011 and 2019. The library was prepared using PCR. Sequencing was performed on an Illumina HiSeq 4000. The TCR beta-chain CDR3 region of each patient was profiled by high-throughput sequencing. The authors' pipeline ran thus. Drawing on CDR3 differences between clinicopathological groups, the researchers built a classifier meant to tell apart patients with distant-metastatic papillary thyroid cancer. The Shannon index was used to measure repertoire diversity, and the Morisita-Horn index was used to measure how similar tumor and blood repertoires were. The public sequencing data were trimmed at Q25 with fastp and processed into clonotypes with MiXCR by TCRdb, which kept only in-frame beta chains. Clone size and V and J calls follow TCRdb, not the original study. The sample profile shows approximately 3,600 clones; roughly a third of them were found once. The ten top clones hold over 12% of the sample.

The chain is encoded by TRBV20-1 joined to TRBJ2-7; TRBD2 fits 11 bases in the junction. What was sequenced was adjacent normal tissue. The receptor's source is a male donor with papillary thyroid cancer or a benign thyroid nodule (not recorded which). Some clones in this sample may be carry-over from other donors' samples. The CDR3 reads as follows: CSARSGTSGVEQYF. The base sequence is TGCAGTGCTCGGTCCGGGACTAGCGGAGTTGAGCAGTACTTC.